What follows describes a single T cell receptor (beta chain). These data are taken from a study of blood T cell repertoires in COVID-19. Across the study: Sample material is recorded as cDNA or gDNA derived from T cells, B-cell-depleted T cells, or PBMCs.

Germline assignment: CDR1 SEHNR and CDR2 FQNEAQ (reference sequence). The CDR3 has 14 amino acids. The trim removed 5 bases at V and 6 bases at J, leaving 8 bases unmatched. Generated by immunoSEQ multiplex PCR, the TCRdb table keeps only in-frame clones and is missing some. The repertoire has some 200,000 clones, around 90% of them found once; the top ten carry roughly 5.6%. The TCR originated in a man between 35 and 55 years old with active or convalescent COVID-19. The sample consisted of peripheral blood. V gene TRBV7-9 combines with J gene TRBJ1-1; 8 bases match TRBD1. In nucleotides, the CDR3 is TGTGCCAGCAGCCCCCTCGGACAGGGACCTGAAGCTTTCTTT. It encodes CASSPLGQGPEAFF.